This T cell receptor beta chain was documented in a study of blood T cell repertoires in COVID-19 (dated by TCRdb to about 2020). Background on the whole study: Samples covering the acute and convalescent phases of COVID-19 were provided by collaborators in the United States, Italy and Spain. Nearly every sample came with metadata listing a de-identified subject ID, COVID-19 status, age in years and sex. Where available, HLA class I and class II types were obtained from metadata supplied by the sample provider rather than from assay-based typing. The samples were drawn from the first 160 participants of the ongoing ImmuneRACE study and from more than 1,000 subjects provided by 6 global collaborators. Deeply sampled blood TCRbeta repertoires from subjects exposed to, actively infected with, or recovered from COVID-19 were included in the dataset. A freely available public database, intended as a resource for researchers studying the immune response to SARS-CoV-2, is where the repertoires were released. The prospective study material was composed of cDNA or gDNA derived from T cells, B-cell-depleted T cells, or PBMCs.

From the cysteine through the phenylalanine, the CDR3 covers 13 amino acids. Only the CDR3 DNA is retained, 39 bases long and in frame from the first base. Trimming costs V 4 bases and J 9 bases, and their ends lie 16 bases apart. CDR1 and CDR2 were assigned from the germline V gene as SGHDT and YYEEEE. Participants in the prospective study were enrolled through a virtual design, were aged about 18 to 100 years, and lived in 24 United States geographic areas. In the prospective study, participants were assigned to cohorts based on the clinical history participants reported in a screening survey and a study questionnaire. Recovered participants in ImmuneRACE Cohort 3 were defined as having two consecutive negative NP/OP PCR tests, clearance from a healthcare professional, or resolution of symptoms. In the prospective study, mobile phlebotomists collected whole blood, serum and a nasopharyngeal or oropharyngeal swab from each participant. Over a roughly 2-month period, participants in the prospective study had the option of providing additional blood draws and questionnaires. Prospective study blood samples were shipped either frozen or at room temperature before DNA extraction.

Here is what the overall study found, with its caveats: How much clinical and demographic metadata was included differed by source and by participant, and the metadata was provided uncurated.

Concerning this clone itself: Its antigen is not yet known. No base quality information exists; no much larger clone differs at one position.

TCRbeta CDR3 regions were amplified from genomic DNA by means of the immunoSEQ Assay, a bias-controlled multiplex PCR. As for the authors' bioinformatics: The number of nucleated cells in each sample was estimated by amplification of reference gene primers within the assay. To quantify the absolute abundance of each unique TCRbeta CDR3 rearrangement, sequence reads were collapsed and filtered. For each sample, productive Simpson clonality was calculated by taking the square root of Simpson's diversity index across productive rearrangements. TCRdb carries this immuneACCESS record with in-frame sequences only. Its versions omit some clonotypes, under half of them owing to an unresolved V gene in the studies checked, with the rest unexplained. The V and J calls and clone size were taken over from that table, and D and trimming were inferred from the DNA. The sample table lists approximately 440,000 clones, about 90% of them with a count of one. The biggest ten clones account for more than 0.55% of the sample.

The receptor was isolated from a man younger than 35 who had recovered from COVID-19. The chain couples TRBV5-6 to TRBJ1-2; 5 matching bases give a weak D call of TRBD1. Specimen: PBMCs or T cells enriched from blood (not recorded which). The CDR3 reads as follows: CASSPTGEESYTF. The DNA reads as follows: TGTGCCAGCAGCCCCACAGGAGAAGAGAGCTACACCTTC.